This T cell receptor (beta chain) is from a study of blood T cell repertoires in COVID-19. Study-level background: PBMCs, B-cell-depleted T cells, or T cells were the source of the cDNA or gDNA that made up the material.

Original data processing: It was from reference gene primer amplification that nucleated cell counts were estimated. Method: immunoSEQ multiplex PCR; TCRdb's copy keeps in-frame clones and lacks some. V and J calls and clone size are given by that table; D and trimming were obtained from the DNA. The repertoire holds around 210,000 clones, with 85% to 90% as singletons. The CDR3 has 15 amino acids. J was trimmed by 5 bases and V by 2 bases; bases with no gene match: 7. Germline V gene data show CDR1 as MNHNY and CDR2 as SVGAGI (reference sequence). The chain couples TRBV6-6 to TRBJ2-5, with 8 bases matching TRBD2. This clonotype originated in a man between 18 and 29 years old with active or convalescent COVID-19. Material: peripheral blood. DNA for the CDR3: TGTGCCAGCAGTTACGAAGCGGGAGAGTTTGAGACCCAGTACTTC. It codes for CASSYEAGEFETQYF.